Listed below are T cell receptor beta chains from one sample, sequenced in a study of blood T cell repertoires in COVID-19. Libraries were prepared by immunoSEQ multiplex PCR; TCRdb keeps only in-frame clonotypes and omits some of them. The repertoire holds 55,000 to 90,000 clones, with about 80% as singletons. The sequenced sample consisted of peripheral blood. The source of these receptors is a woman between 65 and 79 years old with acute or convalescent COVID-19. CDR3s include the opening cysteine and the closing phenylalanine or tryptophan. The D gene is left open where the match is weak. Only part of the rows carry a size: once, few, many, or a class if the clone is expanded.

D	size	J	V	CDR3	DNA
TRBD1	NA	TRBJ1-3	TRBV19	CASSILRDSSGNTIYF	TGTGCCAGTAGTATCCTGCGGGACAGCTCTGGAAACACCATATATTTT
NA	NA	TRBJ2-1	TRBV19	CASSAPSSYNEQFF	TGTGCCAGTAGCGCTCCGAGCTCCTACAATGAGCAGTTCTTC
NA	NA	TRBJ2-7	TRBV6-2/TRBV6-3	CASTPGASYEQYF	TGTGCCAGCACCCCGGGGGCCTCCTACGAGCAGTACTTC
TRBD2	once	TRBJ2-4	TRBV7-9	CASSLAMIAGLTNIQYF	TGTGCCAGCAGCTTAGCGATGATAGCGGGACTGACAAACATTCAGTACTTC
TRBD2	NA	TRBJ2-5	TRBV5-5	CASSSGGRYQETQYF	TGTGCCAGCAGCTCGGGGGGGAGGTACCAAGAGACCCAGTACTTC
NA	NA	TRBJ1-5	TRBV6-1	CASSEGTVFLGGPQHF	TGTGCCAGCAGTGAAGGGACAGTGTTTTTAGGGGGGCCCCAGCATTTT
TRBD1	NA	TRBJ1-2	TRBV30	CAWGRNRGPTF	TGTGCCTGGGGCCGGAACAGGGGACCCACCTTC
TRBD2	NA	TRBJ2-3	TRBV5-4	CASSQTSGTDTQYF	TGTGCCAGCAGCCAAACTAGCGGCACAGATACGCAGTATTTT
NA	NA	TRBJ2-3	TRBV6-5	CASTWDTQGTDTQYF	TGTGCCAGCACTTGGGACACTCAAGGCACAGATACGCAGTATTTT
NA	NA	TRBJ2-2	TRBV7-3	CASSLAGGELFF	TGTGCCAGCAGCTTAGCCGGCGGGGAGCTGTTTTTT
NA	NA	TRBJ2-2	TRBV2	CASRLTETGELFF	TGTGCCAGCAGGCTTACAGAGACCGGGGAGCTGTTTTTT
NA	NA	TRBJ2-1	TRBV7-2	CASSTLESYNEQFF	TGTGCCAGCAGCACCCTCGAGAGCTACAATGAGCAGTTCTTC
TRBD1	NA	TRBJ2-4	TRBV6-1	CASSEVETGGKNIQYF	TGTGCCAGCAGTGAAGTGGAGACAGGGGGCAAAAACATTCAGTACTTC
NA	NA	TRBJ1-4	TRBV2	CASIKLNEAEKLFF	TGTGCCAGCATTAAGTTGAACGAGGCTGAAAAACTGTTTTTT
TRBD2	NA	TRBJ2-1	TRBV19	CASSKAGGPRNEQFF	TGTGCCAGTAGTAAAGCGGGGGGGCCTCGGAATGAGCAGTTCTTC